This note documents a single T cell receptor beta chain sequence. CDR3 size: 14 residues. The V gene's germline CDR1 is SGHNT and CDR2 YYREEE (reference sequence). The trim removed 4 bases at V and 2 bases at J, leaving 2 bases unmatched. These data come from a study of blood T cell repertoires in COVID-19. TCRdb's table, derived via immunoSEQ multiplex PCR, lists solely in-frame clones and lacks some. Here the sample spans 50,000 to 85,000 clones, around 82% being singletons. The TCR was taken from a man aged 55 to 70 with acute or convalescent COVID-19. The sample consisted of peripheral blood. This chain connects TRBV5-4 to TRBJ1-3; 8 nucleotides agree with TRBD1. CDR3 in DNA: TGTGCCAGCAGCCGACAGGGGACTGGAAACACCATATATTTT. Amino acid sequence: CASSRQGTGNTIYF.